This T cell receptor (beta chain) emerged from a study of cytomegalovirus exposure and HLA in healthy donors. Findings and limits, study-wide: Using the classifier, cytomegalovirus status was reportedly diagnosed with high specificity and sensitivity.

In regard to this clone: Its target is unknown.

The PCR ran on 60 Vbeta and 13 Jbeta primers. This table comes from immunoSEQ multiplex PCR, and its TCRdb copy is limited to in-frame clones, with some not included. The table has tens of thousands of clones, 75% to 85% seen once. Material: PBMCs. The TCR originated in a woman between 18 and 30 years old in good health and CMV-seronegative.

Here the CDR3 DNA reads TGTGCCAGCTCACCTGTCGACAGGAGTGATACGCAGTATTTT. Amino acid sequence: CASSPVDRSDTQYF. The rearrangement joins TRBV18 to TRBJ2-3, with D maybe TRBD1 (6 bases). The CDR3 is 14 amino acids. The ends were cut back, 3 bases at V and 6 bases at J, with 13 bases in the middle. CDR1 KGHSH and CDR2 LQKENI come from the germline V gene.